This entry lists 27 T cell receptor beta chains sequenced from one sample in a study of OX40 agonist ivuxolimab in advanced cancers. Only in-frame clones appear in the TCRdb table, and some are missing; sequencing was by immunoSEQ multiplex PCR. This sample has 20,000 to 30,000 clones, with 60% to 80% found just once. The sequences come from CD4+ or CD8+ T cells sorted from blood, collected in a trial of the OX40 agonist ivuxolimab. These receptors originate from an adult with an advanced solid tumor such as melanoma, head and neck, liver or kidney cancer.

The chain has TRBV15 and TRBJ2-2, with D possibly matching TRBD1 (6 bases). Trimming took off 2 bases at V and 1 base at J, with 8 bases between the two ends. Germline assignment: CDR1 LNHNV and CDR2 YYDKDF (reference sequence). The CDR3 consists of 15 residues. The CDR3 loop reads CATSRYRENTGELFF. CDR3 in DNA: TGTGCCACCAGCAGATACAGGGAGAACACCGGGGAGCTGTTTTTT.

Regarding this clone: The same CDR3 is also encoded by other DNA sequences in this sample. The chain links TRBV30 to TRBJ1-2; D remains unclear. The CDR3 loop spans 13 amino acids. Trimming removed 0 bases from V and 8 bases from J, with 13 bases in between. Looked up from germline, CDR1 is GTSNPN and CDR2 is SVGIG (reference sequence). In nucleotides, the CDR3 is TGTGCCTGGAGTGTACCCGCAGGTCGAGGCTACACCTTC. Its protein product is CAWSVPAGRGYTF.

The rearrangement joins TRBV4-2 to TRBJ2-7, with TRBD2 identical over 14 bases. CDR3 length: 17 residues. The J segment lost 1 base and the V segment lost 4 bases, leaving 6 bases of the junction unmatched. Per germline, CDR1 LGHNA and CDR2 YNFKEQ. The CDR3: CASSPSGLAGVSYEQYF. The CDR3 DNA sequence: TGTGCCAGCAGCCCGTCGGGACTAGCGGGGGTGTCCTACGAGCAGTACTTC.

The genes are TRBV7-8 and TRBJ1-2; tentatively, D is TRBD1 (6 bases). V was shortened by 6 bases and J by 4 bases, with 21 bases between the two germline ends. CDR3 length equals 16 residues. Germline CDR1 SGHVS, CDR2 FQNEAQ. The CDR3 reads CASRGAAGSDRYGYTF. In DNA, the CDR3 is TGTGCCAGCAGGGGGGCGGCGGGGTCGGACCGCTATGGCTACACCTTC.

J is TRBJ1-1 and V is TRBV7-9; 8 nucleotides align to TRBD1. With 5 bases clipped from V and 8 bases from J, the junction kept 4 bases outside the gene matches. From germline, CDR1 is SEHNR and CDR2 FQNEAQ (reference sequence). The CDR3 totals 12 residues. CDR3 nucleotides: TGTGCCAGCAGCGCGGACAGGGACGAAGCTTTCTTT. This encodes CASSADRDEAFF.

V usage is TRBV28 and J usage is TRBJ2-7; TRBD1 agrees at 8 bases. In germline, CDR1 is MDHEN, CDR2 SYDVKM. The CDR3 length is 14 residues. The V segment lost 1 base and the J segment 9 bases; nucleotides outside the gene matches: 8. The CDR3 DNA reads as TGTGCCAGCAGTTTATCCCAGGGGGCCGAGGTGCAGTACTTC. This sequence encodes CASSLSQGAEVQYF. Using reference TRBV28 and TRBJ2-7 for the parts outside the CDR3, the full variable domain is DVKVTQSSRYLVKRTGEKVFLECVQDMDHENMFWYRQDPGLGLRLIYFSYDVKMKEKGDIPEGYSVSREKKERFSLILESASTNQTSMYLCASSLSQGAEVQYFGPGTRLTVT.

The V gene is TRBV2, the J gene TRBJ1-5, with 11 positions matching TRBD1. CDR3 length: 14 amino acids. The germline V gene encodes CDR1 SNHLY and CDR2 FYNNEI. The V gene end was trimmed by 6 bases and the J gene end by 5 bases; junction bases not matched to a gene: 3. CDR3 amino acids: CASSWDRGDQPQHF. The DNA for the CDR3 is TGTGCCAGCAGCTGGGACAGGGGGGATCAGCCCCAGCATTTT.

The CDR3 DNA reads TGTGCCAGCAGTTACCCAGGGAAGTCCTACAATGAGCAGTTCTTC. Translating it yields CASSYPGKSYNEQFF. This rearrangement joins TRBV6-5 to TRBJ2-1; D may be TRBD1 (5 bases). This CDR3 is 15 amino acids long. The V gene's germline CDR1 is MNHEY and CDR2 SVGAGI. Trimming cost V 2 bases and J 1 base, with 9 bases left between them.

V is TRBV27 and J is TRBJ1-2; D possibly corresponds to TRBD1 (6 bases). The CDR3 runs 12 residues. Germline CDR1 and CDR2: MNHEY and SMNVEV (reference sequence). The V end lost 4 bases, the J end lost 7 bases, and 10 bases lay between the germline ends. CDR3 nucleotides: TGTGCCAGCAGTTCCGGGGGGCGTGGCTACACCTTC. Its protein product is CASSSGGRGYTF.

Only a few counts were recorded for this clone. J is TRBJ1-5 and V is TRBV6-1, with TRBD1 as a possible D gene (6 bases). This CDR3 spans 15 amino acids. V shed 8 bases and J shed 2 bases, with 16 bases lying between them. Germline lookup yields CDR1 MNHNS and CDR2 SASEGT. In nucleotides, the CDR3 is TGTGCCAGCTCTGACGATCACAGGGGCAATCAGCCCCAGCATTTT. Protein product: CASSDDHRGNQPQHF.

The gene calls are TRBV11-3 and TRBJ2-5, with 7 bases matching TRBD2. V was clipped by 5 bases and J by 5 bases; unmatched bases: 8. CDR3 length: 14 amino acids. Germline CDR1 is SGHNT and CDR2 is YENEEA. CDR3 nucleotide sequence: TGTGCCAGCAGCCGGGGGGTATCCCAGGAGACCCAGTACTTC. This encodes CASSRGVSQETQYF.

The V gene is TRBV7-2, the J gene TRBJ1-1; D not resolved. The germline V gene encodes CDR1 SGHTA and CDR2 FQGNSA. This CDR3 contains 14 residues. Trimming cost V 5 bases and J 1 base, with 11 bases left between them. The CDR3 sequence is CASSPTSWNTEAFF. The CDR3 nucleotides are TGTGCCAGCAGCCCAACGTCTTGGAACACTGAAGCTTTCTTT. The full variable domain, with the rest looked up from reference TRBV7-2 and TRBJ1-1, is GAGVSQSPSNKVTEKGKDVELRCDPISGHTALYWYRQSLGQGLEFLIYFQGNSAPDKSGLPSDRFSAERTGGSVSTLTIQRTQQEDSAVYLCASSPTSWNTEAFFGQGTRLTVV.

The CDR3 is CASSESATANTEAFF. In nucleotides, the CDR3 is TGTGCCAGCAGTGAGTCGGCGACAGCGAACACTGAAGCTTTCTTT. The V call is TRBV2, the J call TRBJ1-1; D is perhaps TRBD1 (5 bases). The CDR3 loop spans 15 amino acids. Germline V gives CDR1 SNHLY, CDR2 FYNNEI. Between the trimmed V and J ends, which lost 3 bases and 1 base, there was a span of 12 bases.

In the case of this clone: A read error may produce the germline difference seen at one junction end. The chain recombines TRBV5-1 with TRBJ1-4; the D gene is possibly TRBD1 (6 bases). There are 15 residues in the CDR3. The germline CDR1 and CDR2 sequences are SGHRS and YFSETQ. The CDR3 sequence: CASSPGHVKGERLFF. CDR3 bases: TGCGCCAGCAGCCCCGGACACGTGAAGGGGGAAAGACTGTTTTTT.

This rearrangement joins TRBV5-1 to TRBJ1-1; D gene uncertain. In germline, CDR1 is SGHRS, CDR2 YFSETQ. CDR3 length equals 14 residues. V was shortened by 4 bases and J by 5 bases, with 15 bases between the two germline ends. As DNA, the CDR3 is TGCGCCAGCAGCCTCGACGTCCTCGGGACTGAAGCTTTCTTT. Its translation is CASSLDVLGTEAFF.

This chain links TRBV6-5 with TRBJ1-1, with TRBD1 as a possible D gene (5 bases). CDR1 and CDR2 (germline): MNHEY, SVGAGI. The length of the CDR3 is 15 residues. V was clipped by 2 bases and J by 0 bases, with 10 bases between them. The CDR3 DNA sequence: TGTGCCAGCAGTTACGGGAAACAGGTGAACACTGAAGCTTTCTTT. It yields the protein CASSYGKQVNTEAFF.

The rearrangement uses TRBV19 and TRBJ1-1, with D uncertain. The CDR3 loop spans 12 amino acids. V was trimmed by 6 bases and J by 11 bases, leaving 16 bases between them. The V gene's germline CDR1 is LNHDA and CDR2 SQIVND (reference sequence). Here the CDR3 reads CASSDKVLDAFF. CDR3 sequence (DNA): TGTGCCAGTAGCGACAAGGTTTTAGATGCTTTCTTT.

The chain links TRBV10-3 to TRBJ1-6; D possibly corresponds to TRBD1 (6 bases). CDR1 and CDR2 from the germline V gene are ENHRY and SYGVKD. This CDR3 is 15 amino acids long. V was shortened by 3 bases and J by 1 base, with 7 bases between the two germline ends. This CDR3 is CAISEQGSYNSPLHF. CDR3 nucleotide sequence: TGTGCCATCAGTGAACAGGGTTCCTATAATTCACCCCTCCACTTT.

This clone was detected a few times. The chain uses TRBV27 and TRBJ1-6, with 8 positions matching TRBD1. The germline V gene encodes CDR1 MNHEY and CDR2 SMNVEV (reference sequence). This CDR3 spans 15 amino acids. J gave up 8 bases and V 0 bases, and 3 bases lay outside the gene matches. The CDR3 here is CASSLSGTGDSPLHF. The CDR3 DNA reads as TGTGCCAGCAGTTTATCGGGGACAGGAGATTCACCCCTCCACTTT.

The chain recombines TRBV18 with TRBJ1-1; no clear D gene. There are 14 residues in the CDR3. Trimming removed 1 base from V and 5 bases from J, with 11 bases in between. Germline assignment: CDR1 KGHSH and CDR2 LQKENI. The CDR3 loop is CASSPLNSRTEAFF. The CDR3 DNA reads TGTGCCAGCTCACCACTGAACAGTCGAACTGAAGCTTTCTTT.

The rearrangement joins TRBV9 to TRBJ1-2; D call uncertain. Germline assignment: CDR1 SGDLS and CDR2 YYNGEE. The germline V and J ends were trimmed by 7 bases and 8 bases, with 15 bases remaining between them. The CDR3 totals 12 residues. The CDR3 is CASCCAPWGYTF. In DNA, the CDR3 is TGTGCCAGCTGTTGTGCCCCTTGGGGCTACACCTTC.

The chain uses TRBV4-1 and TRBJ2-2; 7 positions match TRBD2. CDR1 MGHRA and CDR2 YSYEKL come from the germline V gene. Unmatched junction bases numbered 11, after V lost 0 bases and J lost 4 bases. The CDR3 is 18 amino acids. The CDR3 here is CASSQEPHGGGATGELFF. The CDR3 DNA follows: TGCGCCAGCAGCCAAGAGCCCCACGGCGGGGGAGCCACCGGGGAGCTGTTTTTT.

The chain couples TRBV18 to TRBJ2-5; D not certain. Germline values: CDR1 KGHSH, CDR2 LQKENI. Deletions cut 5 bases from V and 5 bases from J, with 21 bases between. The CDR3 is 16 residues long. CDR3 protein: CASSSLRASELETQYF. For the CDR3, the DNA is TGTGCCAGCTCATCGCTCCGGGCCTCGGAACTTGAGACCCAGTACTTC.

This clone was counted between two and nine times. V is TRBV30 and J is TRBJ2-2; TRBD1 might be the D (6 bases). Germline CDR1 reads GTSNPN; CDR2 reads SVGIG (reference sequence). This CDR3 region has 17 residues. Deletions cut 3 bases from V and 3 bases from J, with 20 bases between. CDR3 bases: TGTGCCTGGAGCCACGGGGCGGTAGGGGGAGACACCGGGGAGCTGTTTTTT. Its translation: CAWSHGAVGGDTGELFF.

This clone was detected only once. The chain carries TRBV2 and TRBJ2-1; D call uncertain. Germline CDR1 and CDR2: SNHLY and FYNNEI. CDR3 length: 13 residues. Trimming left V 7 bases short and J 4 bases short, with 11 bases between. The CDR3 loop is CASITPLYNEQFF. In nucleotides, the CDR3 is TGTGCCAGCATAACCCCGTTGTACAATGAGCAGTTCTTC.

The chain combines TRBV5-6 with TRBJ1-4; D may be TRBD1 (6 bases). The germline V gene encodes CDR1 SGHDT and CDR2 YYEEEE. The CDR3 is 15 residues long. V dropped 4 bases and J dropped 4 bases, with 14 bases sitting between them. CDR3 sequence: CASSPTTGYNEKLFF. The CDR3 DNA reads as TGTGCCAGCAGCCCCACGACAGGATATAATGAAAAACTGTTTTTT. Drawing the rest from reference TRBV5-6 and TRBJ1-4, the complete variable domain is DAGVTQSPTHLIKTRGQQVTLRCSPKSGHDTVSWYQQALGQGPQFIFQYYEEEERQRGNFPDRFSGHQFPNYSSELNVNALLLGDSALYLCASSPTTGYNEKLFFGSGTQLSVL.

This clone has just one count. This chain uses TRBV18 with TRBJ1-1; 9 bases fit TRBD1. CDR1 and CDR2 from the germline V gene are KGHSH and LQKENI. The junction had 9 bases not matched to a gene; V was cut back by 4 bases and J by 3 bases. The CDR3 runs 16 residues. The CDR3 bases are TGTGCCAGCTCACTGTCACAGGGGGCTTTGGACACTGAAGCTTTCTTT. Its translation is CASSLSQGALDTEAFF. Using reference TRBV18 and TRBJ1-1 for the parts outside the CDR3, the full variable domain is NAGVMQNPRHLVRRRGQEARLRCSPMKGHSHVYWYRQLPEEGLKFMVYLQKENIIDESGMPKERFSAEFPKEGPSILRIQQVVRGDSAAYFCASSLSQGALDTEAFFGQGTRLTVV.